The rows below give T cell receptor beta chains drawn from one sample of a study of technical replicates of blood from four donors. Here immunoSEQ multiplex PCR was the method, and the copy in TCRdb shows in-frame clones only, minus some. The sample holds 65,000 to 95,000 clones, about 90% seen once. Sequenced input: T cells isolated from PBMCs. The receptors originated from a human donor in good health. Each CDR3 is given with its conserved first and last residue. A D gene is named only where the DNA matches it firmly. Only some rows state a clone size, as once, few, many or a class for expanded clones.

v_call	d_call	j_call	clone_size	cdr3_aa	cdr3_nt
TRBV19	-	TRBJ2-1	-	CASSIISGRGSYNEQFF	TGTGCCAGTAGTATAATCTCGGGGAGAGGCTCCTACAATGAGCAGTTCTTC
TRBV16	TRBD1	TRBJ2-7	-	CASSQWDRGIPSAYEQYF	TGTGCCAGCAGCCAATGGGACAGGGGAATCCCCTCTGCTTACGAGCAGTACTTC
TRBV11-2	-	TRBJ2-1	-	CASSPTAGAHNEQFF	TGTGCCAGCAGCCCCACCGCAGGGGCCCACAATGAGCAGTTCTTC
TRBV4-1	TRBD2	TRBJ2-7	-	CASSQLNSGGPYEQYF	TGCGCCAGCAGCCAACTAAATAGCGGGGGGCCCTACGAGCAGTACTTC
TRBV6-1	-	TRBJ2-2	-	CASNRDLTGELFF	TGTGCCAGCAACCGGGATCTCACCGGGGAGCTGTTTTTT
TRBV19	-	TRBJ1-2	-	CASSISKGANYGYTF	TGTGCCAGTAGTATATCAAAGGGGGCTAACTATGGCTACACCTTC
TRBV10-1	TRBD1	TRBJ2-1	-	CASSGTGAPYNEQFF	TGCGCCAGCAGCGGGACAGGGGCCCCCTACAATGAGCAGTTCTTC
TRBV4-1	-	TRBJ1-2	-	CASSPQETGLNYGYTF	TGCGCCAGCAGCCCACAAGAAACAGGCTTAAACTATGGCTACACCTTC
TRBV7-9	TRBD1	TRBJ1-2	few	CASSAGTETNYGYTF	TGTGCCAGCAGCGCTGGGACAGAGACTAACTATGGCTACACCTTC
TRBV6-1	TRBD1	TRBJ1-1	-	CASSDDRVNTEAFF	TGTGCCAGCAGTGATGACAGGGTGAACACTGAAGCTTTCTTT
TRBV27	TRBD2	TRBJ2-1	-	CASSLSGLANYEQFF	TGTGCCAGCAGTTTATCGGGACTAGCTAACTATGAGCAGTTCTTC
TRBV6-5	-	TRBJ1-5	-	CASSFGGSNQPQHF	TGTGCCAGCAGCTTCGGGGGGAGCAATCAGCCCCAGCATTTT
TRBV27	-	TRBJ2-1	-	CASSLSLSPGENEQFF	TGTGCCAGCAGTTTATCTCTTTCCCCGGGGGAGAATGAGCAGTTCTTC
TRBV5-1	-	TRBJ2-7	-	CASSGDSSGYEQYF	TGCGCCAGCAGCGGCGATAGTAGCGGCTACGAGCAGTACTTC
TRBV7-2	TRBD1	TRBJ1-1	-	CASSFDRANTEAFF	TGTGCCAGCAGCTTCGACAGGGCGAACACTGAAGCTTTCTTT
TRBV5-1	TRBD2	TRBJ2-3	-	CASSWGGSSTDTQYF	TGCGCCAGCAGCTGGGGCGGGAGTAGCACAGATACGCAGTATTTT
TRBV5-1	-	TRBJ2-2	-	CASMTASNTGELFF	TGCGCCAGCATGACAGCTTCGAACACCGGGGAGCTGTTTTTT
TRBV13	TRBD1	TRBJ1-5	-	CASSLTGVGQPQHF	TGTGCCAGCAGCTTAACAGGGGTTGGGCAGCCCCAGCATTTT
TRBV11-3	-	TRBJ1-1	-	CASSPRDTEAFF	TGTGCCAGCAGCCCCCGGGACACTGAAGCTTTCTTT
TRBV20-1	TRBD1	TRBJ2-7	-	CSATGAYEQYF	TGCAGTGCAACAGGGGCCTACGAGCAGTACTTC
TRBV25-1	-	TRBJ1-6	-	CASSRQGEYSPLHF	TGTGCCAGCAGTAGGCAGGGTGAATATTCACCCCTCCACTTT
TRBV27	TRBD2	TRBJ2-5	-	CASSLLGAGGPEIETQYF	TGTGCCAGCAGTTTACTAGGAGCGGGAGGGCCGGAAATAGAGACCCAGTACTTC
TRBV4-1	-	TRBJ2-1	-	CASSQVEGGAYNEQFF	TGCGCCAGCAGCCAAGTTGAGGGCGGGGCCTACAATGAGCAGTTCTTC
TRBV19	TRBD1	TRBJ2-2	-	CACNDRGRGELFF	TGTGCCTGTAACGACAGGGGGCGCGGGGAGCTGTTTTTT
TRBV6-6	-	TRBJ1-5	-	CASNRDSNQPQHF	TGTGCCAGCAACCGGGACTCCAATCAGCCCCAGCATTTT
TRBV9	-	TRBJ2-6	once	CASSGVSRGSSGANVLTF	TGTGCCAGCAGCGGAGTGTCAAGGGGCAGCTCTGGGGCCAACGTCCTGACTTTC
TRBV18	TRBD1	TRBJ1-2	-	CASSAGTGGGYTF	TGTGCCAGCTCGGCCGGGACAGGAGGCGGCTACACCTTC
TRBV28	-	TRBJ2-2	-	CASSLSSQGTGELFF	TGTGCCAGCAGTTTAAGTTCGCAGGGCACCGGGGAGCTGTTTTTT
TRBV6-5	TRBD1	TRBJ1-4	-	CASSAQGAREKLFF	TGTGCCAGCAGCGCCCAGGGGGCCCGAGAAAAACTGTTTTTT
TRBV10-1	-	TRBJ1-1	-	CASSESTRTEAFF	TGCGCCAGCAGTGAGTCGACCAGGACTGAAGCTTTCTTT
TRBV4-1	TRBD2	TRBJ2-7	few	CASSQDGGDSYEQYF	TGCGCCAGCAGCCAAGATGGGGGGGACTCCTACGAGCAGTACTTC
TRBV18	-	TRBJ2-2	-	CASSPTEQRNTGELFF	TGTGCCAGCTCACCAACAGAACAACGAAACACCGGGGAGCTGTTTTTT
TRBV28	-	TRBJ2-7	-	CASRFDHISYEQYF	TGTGCCAGCAGATTCGATCACATTTCCTACGAGCAGTACTTC
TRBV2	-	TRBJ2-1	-	CASSEGTDQQFF	TGTGCCAGCAGTGAAGGGACAGATCAGCAGTTCTTC
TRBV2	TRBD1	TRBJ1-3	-	CASSDQGVHSGNTIYF	TGTGCCAGCAGTGATCAGGGGGTGCACTCTGGAAACACCATATATTTT
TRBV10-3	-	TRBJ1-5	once	CAISRDNNQPQHF	TGTGCCATCAGCCGGGACAACAATCAGCCCCAGCATTTT
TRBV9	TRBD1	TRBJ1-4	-	CASSAGQRGEKLFF	TGTGCCAGCAGCGCGGGACAGAGAGGTGAAAAACTGTTTTTT
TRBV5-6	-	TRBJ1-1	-	CASSPGGAGSLDTEAFF	TGTGCCAGCAGCCCCGGGGGGGCTGGTTCTTTGGACACTGAAGCTTTCTTT
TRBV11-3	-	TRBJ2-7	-	CASSPRGIGHEQYF	TGTGCCAGCAGCCCTAGGGGGATCGGTCACGAGCAGTACTTC
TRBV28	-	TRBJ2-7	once	CASSLTSTYEQYF	TGTGCCAGCAGTTTAACCAGTACCTACGAGCAGTACTTC
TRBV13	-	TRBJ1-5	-	CASSLGAYSNQPQHF	TGTGCCAGCAGCTTAGGGGCTTATAGCAATCAGCCCCAGCATTTT
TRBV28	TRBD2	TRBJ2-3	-	CASSLGGSSASGKVGW	TGTGCCAGCAGTTTAGGAGGCAGCTCGGCTAGCGGGAAAGTGGGCTGG
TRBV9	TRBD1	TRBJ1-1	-	CASSVNTGGVDTEAFF	TGTGCCAGCAGCGTCAATACAGGGGGCGTCGACACTGAAGCTTTCTTT
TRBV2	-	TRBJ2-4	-	CASSVRGGQAKNIQYF	TGTGCCAGCAGTGTGAGAGGAGGTCAGGCCAAAAACATTCAGTACTTC
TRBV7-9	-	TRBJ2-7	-	CASSLGGPDDEQYF	TGTGCCAGCAGCTTGGGGGGACCGGACGACGAGCAGTACTTC
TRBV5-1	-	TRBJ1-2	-	CASSSFGRGGRLGYTF	TGCGCCAGCAGCAGTTTCGGCCGAGGAGGAAGGTTAGGCTACACCTTC
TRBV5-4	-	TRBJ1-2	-	CASSLEGGAYGYTF	TGTGCCAGCAGCTTGGAAGGCGGAGCCTATGGCTACACCTTC
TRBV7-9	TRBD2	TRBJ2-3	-	CASSPGLATDTQYF	TGTGCCAGCAGCCCAGGACTAGCCACAGATACGCAGTATTTT
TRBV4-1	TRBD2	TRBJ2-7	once	CASSRSRGGGYEQYF	TGCGCCAGCAGCCGGAGCCGGGGGGGTGGTTACGAGCAGTACTTC
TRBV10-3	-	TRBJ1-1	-	CAINSQQGTSGTEAFF	TGTGCCATCAACTCGCAACAGGGCACCAGCGGCACTGAAGCTTTCTTT
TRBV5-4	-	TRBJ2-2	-	CASSFEVVGELFF	TGTGCCAGCAGCTTTGAGGTAGTCGGGGAGCTGTTTTTT
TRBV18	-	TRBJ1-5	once	CASSLDTDQPQHF	TGTGCCAGCTCATTGGACACAGATCAGCCCCAGCATTTT
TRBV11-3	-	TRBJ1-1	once	CASRTNGVEAFF	TGTGCCAGCAGAACTAACGGGGTCGAAGCTTTCTTT
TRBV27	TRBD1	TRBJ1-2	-	CASSLNRGGANYGYTF	TGTGCCAGCAGTTTAAACAGGGGAGGTGCTAACTATGGCTACACCTTC
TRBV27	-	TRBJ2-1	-	CASSLSAQGSYNEQFF	TGTGCCAGCAGTTTATCGGCCCAGGGTTCCTACAATGAGCAGTTCTTC
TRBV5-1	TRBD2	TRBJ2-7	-	CASSGGSGTYEQYF	TGCGCCAGCAGTGGCGGGAGTGGGACCTACGAGCAGTACTTC
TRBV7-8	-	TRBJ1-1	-	CASSLGSQLTEAFF	TGTGCCAGCAGCTTAGGTAGCCAGCTCACTGAAGCTTTCTTT
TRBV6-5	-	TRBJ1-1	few	CASSPGANTEAFF	TGTGCCAGCAGCCCTGGGGCGAACACTGAAGCTTTCTTT
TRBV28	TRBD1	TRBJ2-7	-	CASSASGTGYYEQYF	TGTGCCAGCAGTGCATCCGGGACAGGCTACTACGAGCAGTACTTC